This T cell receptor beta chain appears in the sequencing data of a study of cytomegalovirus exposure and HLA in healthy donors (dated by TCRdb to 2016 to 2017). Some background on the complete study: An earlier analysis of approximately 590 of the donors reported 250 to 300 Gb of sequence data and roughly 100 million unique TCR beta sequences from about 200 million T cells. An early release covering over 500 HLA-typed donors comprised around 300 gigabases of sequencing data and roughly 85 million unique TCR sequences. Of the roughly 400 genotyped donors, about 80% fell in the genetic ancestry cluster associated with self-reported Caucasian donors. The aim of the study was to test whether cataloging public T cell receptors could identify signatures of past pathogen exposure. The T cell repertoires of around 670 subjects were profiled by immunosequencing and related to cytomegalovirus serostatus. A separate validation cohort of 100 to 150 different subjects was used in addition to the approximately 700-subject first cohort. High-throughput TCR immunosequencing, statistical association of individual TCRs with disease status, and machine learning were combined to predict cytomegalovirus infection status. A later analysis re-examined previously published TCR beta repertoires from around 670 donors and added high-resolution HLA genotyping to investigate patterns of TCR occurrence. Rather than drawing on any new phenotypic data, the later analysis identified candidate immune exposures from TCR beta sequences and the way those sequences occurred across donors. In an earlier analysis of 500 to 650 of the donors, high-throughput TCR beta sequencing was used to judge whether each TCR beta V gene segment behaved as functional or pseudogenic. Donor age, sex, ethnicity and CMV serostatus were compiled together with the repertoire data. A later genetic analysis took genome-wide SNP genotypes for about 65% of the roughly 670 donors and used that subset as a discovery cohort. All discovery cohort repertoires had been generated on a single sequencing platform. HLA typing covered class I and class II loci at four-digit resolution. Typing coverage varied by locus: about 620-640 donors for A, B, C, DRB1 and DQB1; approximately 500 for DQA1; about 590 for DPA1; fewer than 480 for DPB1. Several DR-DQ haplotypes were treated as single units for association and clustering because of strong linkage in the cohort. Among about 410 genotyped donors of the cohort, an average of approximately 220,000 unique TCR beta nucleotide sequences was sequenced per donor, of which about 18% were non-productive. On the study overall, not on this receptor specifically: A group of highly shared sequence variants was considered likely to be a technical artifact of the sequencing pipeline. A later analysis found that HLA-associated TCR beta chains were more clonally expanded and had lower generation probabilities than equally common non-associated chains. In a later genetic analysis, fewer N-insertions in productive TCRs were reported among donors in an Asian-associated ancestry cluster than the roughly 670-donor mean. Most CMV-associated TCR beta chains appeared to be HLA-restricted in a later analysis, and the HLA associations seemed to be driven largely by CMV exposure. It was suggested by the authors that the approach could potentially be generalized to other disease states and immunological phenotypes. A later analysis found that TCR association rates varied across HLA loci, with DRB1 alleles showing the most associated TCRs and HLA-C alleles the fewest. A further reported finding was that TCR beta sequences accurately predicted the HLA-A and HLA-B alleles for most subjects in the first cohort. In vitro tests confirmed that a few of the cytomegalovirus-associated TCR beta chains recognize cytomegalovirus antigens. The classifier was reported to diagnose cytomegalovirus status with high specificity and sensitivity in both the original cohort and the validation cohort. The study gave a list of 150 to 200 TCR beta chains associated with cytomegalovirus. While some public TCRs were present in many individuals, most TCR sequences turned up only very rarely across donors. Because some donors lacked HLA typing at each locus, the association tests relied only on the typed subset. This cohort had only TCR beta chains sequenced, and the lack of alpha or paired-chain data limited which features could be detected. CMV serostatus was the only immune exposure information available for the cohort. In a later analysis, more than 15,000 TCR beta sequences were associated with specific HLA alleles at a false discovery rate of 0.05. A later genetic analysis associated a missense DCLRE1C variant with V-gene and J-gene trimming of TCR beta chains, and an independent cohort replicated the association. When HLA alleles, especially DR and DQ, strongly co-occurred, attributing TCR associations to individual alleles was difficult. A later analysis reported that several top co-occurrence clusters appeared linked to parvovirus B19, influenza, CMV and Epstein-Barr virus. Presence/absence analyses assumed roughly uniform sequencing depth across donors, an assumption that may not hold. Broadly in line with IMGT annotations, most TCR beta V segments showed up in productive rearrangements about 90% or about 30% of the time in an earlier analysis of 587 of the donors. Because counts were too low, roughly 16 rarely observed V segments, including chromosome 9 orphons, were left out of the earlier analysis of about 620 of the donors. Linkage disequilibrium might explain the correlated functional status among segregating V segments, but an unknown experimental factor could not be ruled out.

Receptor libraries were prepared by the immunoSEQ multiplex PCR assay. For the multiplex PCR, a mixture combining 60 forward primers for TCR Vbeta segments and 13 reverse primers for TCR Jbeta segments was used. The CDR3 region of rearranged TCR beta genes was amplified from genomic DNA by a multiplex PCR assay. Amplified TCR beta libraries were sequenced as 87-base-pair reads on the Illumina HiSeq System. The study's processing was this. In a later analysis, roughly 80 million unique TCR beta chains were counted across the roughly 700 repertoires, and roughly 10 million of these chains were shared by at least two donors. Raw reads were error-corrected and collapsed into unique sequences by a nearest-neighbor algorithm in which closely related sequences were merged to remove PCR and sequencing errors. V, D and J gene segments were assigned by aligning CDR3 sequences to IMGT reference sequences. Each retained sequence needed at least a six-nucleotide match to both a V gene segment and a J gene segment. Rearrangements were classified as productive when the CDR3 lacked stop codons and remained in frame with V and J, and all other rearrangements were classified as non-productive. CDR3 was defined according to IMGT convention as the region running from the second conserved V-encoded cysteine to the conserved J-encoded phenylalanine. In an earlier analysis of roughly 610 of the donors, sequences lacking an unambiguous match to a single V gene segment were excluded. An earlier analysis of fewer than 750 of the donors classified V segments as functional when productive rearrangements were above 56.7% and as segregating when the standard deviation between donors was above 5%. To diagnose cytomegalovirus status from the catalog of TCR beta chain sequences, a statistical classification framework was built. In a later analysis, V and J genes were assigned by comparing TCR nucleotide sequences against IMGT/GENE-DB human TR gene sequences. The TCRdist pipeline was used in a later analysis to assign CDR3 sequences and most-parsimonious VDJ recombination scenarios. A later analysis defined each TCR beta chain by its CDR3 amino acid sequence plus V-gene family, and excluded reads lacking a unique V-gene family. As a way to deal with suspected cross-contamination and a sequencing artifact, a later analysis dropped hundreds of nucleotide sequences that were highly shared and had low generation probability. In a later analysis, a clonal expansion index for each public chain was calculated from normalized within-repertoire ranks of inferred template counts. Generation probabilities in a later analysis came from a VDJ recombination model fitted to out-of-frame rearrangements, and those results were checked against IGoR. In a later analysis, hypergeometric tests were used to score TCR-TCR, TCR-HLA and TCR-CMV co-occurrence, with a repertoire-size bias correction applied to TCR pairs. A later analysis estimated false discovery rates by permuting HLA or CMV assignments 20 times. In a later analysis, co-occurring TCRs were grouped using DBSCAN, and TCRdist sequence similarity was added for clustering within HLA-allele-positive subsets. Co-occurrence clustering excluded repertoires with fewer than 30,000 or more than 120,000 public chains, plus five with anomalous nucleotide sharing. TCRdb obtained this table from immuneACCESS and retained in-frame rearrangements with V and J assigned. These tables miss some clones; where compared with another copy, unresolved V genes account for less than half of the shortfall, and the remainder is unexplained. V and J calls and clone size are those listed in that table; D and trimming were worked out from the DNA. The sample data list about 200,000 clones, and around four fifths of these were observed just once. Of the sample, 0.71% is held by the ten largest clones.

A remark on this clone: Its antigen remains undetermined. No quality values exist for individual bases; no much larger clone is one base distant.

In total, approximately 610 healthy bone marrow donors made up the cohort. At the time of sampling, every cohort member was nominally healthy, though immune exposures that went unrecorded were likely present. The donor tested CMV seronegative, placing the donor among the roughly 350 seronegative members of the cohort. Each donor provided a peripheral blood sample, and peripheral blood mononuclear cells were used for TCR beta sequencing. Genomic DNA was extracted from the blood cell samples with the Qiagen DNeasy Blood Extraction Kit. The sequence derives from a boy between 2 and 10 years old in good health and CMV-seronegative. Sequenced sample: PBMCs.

The DNA reads as follows: TGTGCCAGCAGTGTGGCAGGCCCGGCTGGCGAGCAGTACTTC. Its translation is CASSVAGPAGEQYF. The rearrangement combines TRBV2 with TRBJ2-7, with the D gene not clear enough to name. Trimming takes 4 bases from V and 6 bases from J, and the germline ends sit 16 bases apart. CDR1 SNHLY and CDR2 FYNNEI were looked up in the germline V gene. The cysteine opens and the phenylalanine closes a CDR3 of 14 amino acids. The retained sequence is limited to the CDR3, 42 bases, with the frame set at the first base.